These 31 T cell receptor beta chains were all obtained from the same sample, sequenced in a study of T cell changes during pregnancy in multiple sclerosis. Profiled with immunoSEQ multiplex PCR; TCRdb holds only in-frame clones, not every one. The sample has about 57,000 clones, approximately 89% seen once. Sequenced here: peripheral blood, sampled after pregnancy. The source of these receptors is a female donor in good health, enrolled as a control in a pregnancy study.

This chain joins TRBV6-5 and TRBJ1-1; 8 positions match TRBD1. The V gene's germline CDR1 is MNHEY and CDR2 SVGAGI. This CDR3 region has 13 residues. J gave up 9 bases and V 6 bases, and 9 bases lay outside the gene matches. CDR3 DNA: TGTGCCAGCAGGATGTCCGGACAGGGTAAAGCTTTCTTT. Encoded protein: CASRMSGQGKAFF.

The V call is TRBV11-3, the J call TRBJ2-2; D gene unclear. Germline V gene sequence: CDR1 SGHNT, CDR2 YENEEA. The CDR3 covers 12 residues. Trimming took off 5 bases at V and 3 bases at J, with 4 bases between the two ends. The CDR3 here is CASSPYTGELFF. CDR3 in DNA: TGTGCCAGCAGCCCCTACACCGGGGAGCTGTTTTTT.

This chain uses TRBV28 with TRBJ1-2; D perhaps matches TRBD1 (6 bases). The ends were cut back, 1 base at V and 10 bases at J, with 13 bases in the middle. CDR1 is MDHEN and CDR2 is SYDVKM in the germline V gene. The CDR3 is made up of 13 amino acids. CDR3 sequence reads: CASSLLLDRDYTF. In DNA, the CDR3 is TGTGCCAGCAGTTTATTATTGGACAGAGACTACACCTTC.

This rearrangement joins TRBV11-3 to TRBJ1-2, with D possibly TRBD1 on 6 matching bases. Trimming took 8 bases from V and 3 from J, leaving 10 bases between them. Germline V CDR1 and CDR2: SGHNT, YENEEA. The CDR3 sequence is 12 residues long. DNA for the CDR3: TGTGCCAGCTCGGACAGTGACTATGGCTACACCTTC. Translated, it gives CASSDSDYGYTF.

This clone came up a few times. The CDR3 DNA follows: TGTGCCAGCAGGGAGACAGGCAATCAGCCCCAGCATTTT. Its protein product is CASRETGNQPQHF. The rearrangement links TRBV6-1 to TRBJ1-5; D might be TRBD1 (5 bases). The V end was cut by 6 bases, the J end by 2 bases, with 8 bases between. Germline lookup yields CDR1 MNHNS and CDR2 SASEGT. The CDR3 covers 13 residues.

V gene TRBV25-1 combines with J gene TRBJ2-3; 7 bases line up with TRBD1. The V segment lost 4 bases and the J segment 2 bases; nucleotides outside the gene matches: 15. There are 18 residues in the CDR3. Germline V gene sequence: CDR1 MGHDK, CDR2 SYGVNS. The CDR3 sequence: CASSATPTTGPSTDTQYF. The CDR3 coding sequence is TGTGCCAGCAGTGCTACCCCCACGACAGGGCCCTCCACAGATACGCAGTATTTT. The complete variable domain, with remaining parts taken from reference TRBV25-1 and TRBJ2-3, reads EADIYQTPRYLVIGTGKKITLECSQTMGHDKMYWYQQDPGMELHLIHYSYGVNSTEKGDLSSESTVSRIRTEHFPLTLESARPSHTSQYLCASSATPTTGPSTDTQYFGPGTRLTVL.

This chain links TRBV9 with TRBJ1-2; TRBD1 agrees at 10 bases. In germline, CDR1 is SGDLS, CDR2 YYNGEE. This CDR3 spans 16 amino acids. The V segment lost 3 bases and the J segment 3 bases; nucleotides outside the gene matches: 8. The CDR3 here is CASSEGTGDEYYGYTF. CDR3 nucleotide sequence: TGTGCCAGCAGCGAGGGGACAGGGGACGAGTACTATGGCTACACCTTC.

V and J are TRBV19 and TRBJ2-3, with TRBD2 identical over 7 bases. V lost 5 bases and J lost 2; bases outside the gene matches: 7. The CDR3 has 15 amino acids. CDR1 and CDR2 (germline): LNHDA, SQIVND (reference sequence). The CDR3 DNA reads as TGTGCCAGTAGTTCCGGACTAGTCAACACAGATACGCAGTATTTT. It specifies CASSSGLVNTDTQYF.

This clone came up once. The V call is TRBV7-2, the J call TRBJ2-3, with 8 bases that match TRBD2. This CDR3 is built from 17 residues. Germline CDR1 SGHTA, CDR2 FQGNSA. V lost 5 bases, J lost 8 bases, and 18 bases stayed unmatched. The CDR3 sequence is CASSTTRAGDFFFTQYF. CDR3 DNA: TGTGCCAGCAGCACCACTCGAGCGGGGGACTTCTTTTTTACGCAGTATTTT.

This clone occurred once. The chain couples TRBV9 to TRBJ2-1; 7 bases map to TRBD2. The trim removed 3 bases at V and 2 bases at J, leaving 5 bases unmatched. CDR1 is SGDLS and CDR2 is YYNGEE in the germline V gene. This CDR3 contains 15 residues. In DNA form, the CDR3 reads TGTGCCAGCAGCGACGAGGGGACTACCTACAATGAGCAGTTCTTC. Translating gives CASSDEGTTYNEQFF.

The chain couples TRBV6-1 to TRBJ2-2, with 7 positions matching TRBD1. The V gene's germline CDR1 is MNHNS and CDR2 SASEGT. J lost 4 bases, V lost 0 bases, and 2 bases had no gene match. The CDR3 runs 15 residues. For the CDR3, the DNA is TGTGCCAGCAGTGAAGCGCACAGGGGCACCGGGGAGCTGTTTTTT. It encodes CASSEAHRGTGELFF.

The chain uses TRBV4-1 and TRBJ2-7, with 9 bases lining up with TRBD2. The CDR3 length is 16 residues. Germline trimming cut 1 base from V and 7 bases from J; bases unmatched to any gene: 11. CDR1 MGHRA and CDR2 YSYEKL come from the germline V gene. This chain's CDR3 is CASSQGSGGPPREQYF. The CDR3, as DNA: TGCGCCAGCAGCCAAGGGAGCGGGGGGCCCCCAAGGGAGCAGTACTTC.

The V and J genes are TRBV6-6 and TRBJ2-5, with D possibly TRBD2 on 5 matching bases. Trimming removed 2 bases at V and 9 bases at J, with 7 bases between. CDR1 and CDR2 (germline): MNHNY, SVGAGI (reference sequence). The CDR3 contains 11 residues. The CDR3, as DNA: TGTGCCAGCAGTTACACCGGGGCCCAGTACTTC. Translation gives CASSYTGAQYF.

V gene TRBV30 combines with J gene TRBJ1-1, with D maybe TRBD1 (5 bases). CDR1 is GTSNPN, CDR2 SVGIG, per germline (reference sequence). V was pared by 2 bases and J by 13 bases, with 20 bases between. This CDR3 has 13 amino acids. CDR3 region: CAWSYGQDGSNFF. The CDR3 region has the DNA TGTGCCTGGAGTTACGGACAAGACGGTAGTAATTTCTTT.

V is TRBV4-1 and J is TRBJ1-2; 11 nucleotides match TRBD1. There are 14 residues in the CDR3. The ends lost 3 bases at V and 7 bases at J; junction bases unmatched: 4. The germline gives CDR1 MGHRA, CDR2 YSYEKL. The CDR3 is CASSQDRGQGGYTF. The DNA of the CDR3 is TGCGCCAGCAGCCAGGACAGGGGGCAAGGTGGCTACACCTTC.

The chain joins TRBV19 to TRBJ1-4, with 7 bases that match TRBD1. The J segment lost 10 bases and the V segment lost 5 bases, leaving 7 bases of the junction unmatched. Germline V gene lookup returns CDR1 LNHDA and CDR2 SQIVND (reference sequence). There are 13 residues in the CDR3. The CDR3 spells CASSSTAGGKLFF. CDR3 nucleotide sequence: TGTGCCAGTAGTTCCACGGCAGGGGGAAAACTGTTTTTT.

The chain links TRBV7-2 to TRBJ2-3, with 10 bases that match TRBD2. This CDR3 is built from 16 residues. Per germline, CDR1 SGHTA and CDR2 FQGNSA. The V gene end was trimmed by 0 bases and the J gene end by 3 bases; junction bases not matched to a gene: 3. For the CDR3, the DNA is TGTGCCAGCAGCTTAGCACTAGCGGGATGGACAGATACGCAGTATTTT. Amino acid sequence: CASSLALAGWTDTQYF. Together with reference TRBV7-2 and TRBJ2-3, the CDR3 gives the full variable domain: GAGVSQSPSNKVTEKGKDVELRCDPISGHTALYWYRQSLGQGLEFLIYFQGNSAPDKSGLPSDRFSAERTGGSVSTLTIQRTQQEDSAVYLCASSLALAGWTDTQYFGPGTRLTVL.

The chain combines TRBV19 with TRBJ1-2; no definite D call. Per the germline V gene, CDR1 is LNHDA and CDR2 is SQIVND (reference sequence). V lost 6 bases and J 6 bases, leaving 17 bases between the germline ends. The CDR3 has 14 residues. CDR3 sequence: CASSRTRGDDGYTF. The CDR3 DNA reads TGTGCCAGTAGCCGAACCCGAGGCGACGATGGCTACACCTTC.

Only a few counts were recorded for this clone. The V and J genes are TRBV14 and TRBJ1-1; TRBD1 might be the D (5 bases). The V and J ends lost 4 bases and 0 bases respectively, with 12 bases between them. This CDR3 is built from 15 residues. In germline, CDR1 is SGHDN, CDR2 FVKESK. CDR3 protein: CASSPPAGLNTEAFF. The CDR3 bases are TGTGCCAGCAGCCCCCCCGCAGGGTTGAACACTGAAGCTTTCTTT.

V is TRBV10-1 and J is TRBJ1-2; D is undetermined. Germline V gene lookup returns CDR1 WNHNN and CDR2 SYGVQD (reference sequence). CDR3 length: 18 amino acids. V dropped 4 bases and J dropped 0 bases, with 21 bases sitting between them. The CDR3 DNA reads as TGCGCCAGCAGTGCCCTCATGTGGGCATCTTATGCTAACTATGGCTACACCTTC. Protein sequence: CASSALMWASYANYGYTF.

The V and J genes are TRBV7-2 and TRBJ1-2; D remains ambiguous. V gave up 3 bases and J gave up 4 bases, with 6 bases separating them. In germline, CDR1 is SGHTA, CDR2 FQGNSA. The CDR3 runs to 12 residues. DNA for the CDR3: TGTGCCAGCAGCTTTTTGGCCTATGGCTACACCTTC. Translation: CASSFLAYGYTF. The full variable domain, completed using reference TRBV7-2 and TRBJ1-2, is GAGVSQSPSNKVTEKGKDVELRCDPISGHTALYWYRQSLGQGLEFLIYFQGNSAPDKSGLPSDRFSAERTGGSVSTLTIQRTQQEDSAVYLCASSFLAYGYTFGSGTRLTVV.

This clone showed up just once. The rearrangement joins TRBV7-2 to TRBJ1-2; D remains unclear. Germline CDR1 and CDR2: SGHTA and FQGNSA. The CDR3 has 13 amino acids. V shed 5 bases and J shed 7 bases, with 14 bases lying between them. CDR3 sequence reads: CASSLAGVGGYTF. CDR3 DNA: TGTGCCAGCAGCCTCGCCGGGGTAGGTGGCTACACCTTC.

The gene calls are TRBV5-5 and TRBJ1-5; D is uncertain. The germline V gene has CDR1 SGHKS and CDR2 YYEKEE (reference sequence). With 3 bases removed from V and 5 bases from J, the gap between germline ends came to 15 bases. The CDR3 covers 15 residues. Here the CDR3 reads CASSSGAEPHQPQHF. In nucleotides, the CDR3 is TGTGCCAGCAGCTCAGGAGCGGAGCCTCATCAGCCCCAGCATTTT.

The chain joins TRBV18 to TRBJ1-3, with 10 bases identical to TRBD1. CDR1 and CDR2 from the germline V gene are KGHSH and LQKENI. Losses at the gene ends were 4 bases for V and 1 base for J; bases not matched to a gene: 1. There are 15 residues in the CDR3. The CDR3 reads CASSQGQGSGNTIYF. CDR3 nucleotides: TGTGCCAGCTCACAGGGACAGGGGTCTGGAAACACCATATATTTT.

The rearrangement joins TRBV15 to TRBJ2-1; no clear D gene. Germline V gives CDR1 LNHNV, CDR2 YYDKDF (reference sequence). V lost 0 bases, J lost 7 bases, and 7 bases lay in between. The CDR3 is made up of 13 amino acids. CDR3 DNA sequence: TGTGCCACCAGCAGAGAGTTTCGGAATGAGCAGTTCTTC. Its protein is CATSREFRNEQFF.

This rearrangement joins TRBV7-8 to TRBJ1-2; 10 positions match TRBD1. V lost 5 bases, J lost 8 bases, and 8 bases stayed unmatched. CDR3 size: 14 residues. Per germline, CDR1 SGHVS and CDR2 FQNEAQ. CDR3 region: CASSPPDRGRGYTF. CDR3 DNA sequence: TGTGCCAGCAGCCCCCCAGACAGGGGGCGCGGCTACACCTTC. The full variable domain, its missing parts supplied by reference TRBV7-8 and TRBJ1-2, is GAGVSQSPRYKVAKRGQDVALRCDPISGHVSLFWYQQALGQGPEFLTYFQNEAQLDKSGLPSDRFFAERPEGSVSTLKIQRTQQEDSAVYLCASSPPDRGRGYTFGSGTRLTVV.

The table lists this clone with a few counts. The rearrangement uses TRBV6-5 and TRBJ1-1; D gene ambiguous. Trimming took 0 bases from V and 2 from J, leaving 7 bases between them. Looked up from germline, CDR1 is MNHEY and CDR2 is SVGAGI. The CDR3 length is 14 residues. CDR3 sequence: CASSYSESNTEAFF. DNA of the CDR3: TGTGCCAGCAGTTACTCGGAGTCTAACACTGAAGCTTTCTTT.

This clone was counted a single time. The chain employs TRBV5-1 and TRBJ2-3, with D possibly TRBD2 on 6 matching bases. CDR1 SGHRS and CDR2 YFSETQ come from the germline V gene. With 3 bases removed from V and 5 bases from J, the gap between germline ends came to 22 bases. The CDR3 runs 17 residues. The CDR3 DNA is TGCGCCAGCAGCTGGGCGGTGGGCGGGGTAGATCAAGATACGCAGTATTTT. It codes for CASSWAVGGVDQDTQYF. The variable domain in full, with the rest retrieved from reference TRBV5-1 and TRBJ2-3, is KAGVTQTPRYLIKTRGQQVTLSCSPISGHRSVSWYQQTPGQGLQFLFEYFSETQRNKGNFPGRFSGRQFSNSRSEMNVSTLELGDSALYLCASSWAVGGVDQDTQYFGPGTRLTVL.

V usage is TRBV6-4 and J usage is TRBJ1-4; maybe TRBD1 (5 bases). The germline gives CDR1 MRHNA, CDR2 SNTAGT. V dropped 0 bases and J dropped 6 bases, with 17 bases sitting between them. This CDR3 has 17 amino acids. The CDR3 reads CASSDSDRYYEYEKLFF. The DNA of the CDR3 is TGTGCCAGCAGTGACTCTGACAGATACTACGAGTATGAAAAACTGTTTTTT.

The chain joins TRBV9 to TRBJ1-3, with D unclear. Germline V gives CDR1 SGDLS, CDR2 YYNGEE. The V and J ends lost 4 bases and 0 bases respectively, with 17 bases between them. The CDR3 is 17 amino acids. The CDR3 bases are TGTGCCAGCAGCTTTACCGGTCAGGTCAGCTCTGGAAACACCATATATTTT. Its translation is CASSFTGQVSSGNTIYF.

This clone showed up just once. The chain is built from TRBV6-5 and TRBJ1-2; 7 bases line up with TRBD1. V was pared by 4 bases and J by 8 bases, with 7 bases of the junction left unmatched. CDR3 size: 13 residues. From germline, CDR1 is MNHEY and CDR2 SVGAGI. CDR3 bases: TGTGCCAGCAGTTTCTACAGGGGAAGGGGCTACACCTTC. This translates into CASSFYRGRGYTF.